This T cell receptor beta chain was profiled in a study of T cell repertoires in cytomegalovirus infection (dated by TCRdb to 2018 to 2020). Background on the whole study: The HLA type of each donor mattered for the analysis, because public TCR beta signatures pointed to carriage of CMV infection along with the matching HLA type. What the study reported, not specific to this receptor: Carriers of CMV infection plus the relevant HLA type were discriminated by the cumulative frequency of public TCR beta family members in the study cohort and in an independent roughly 400-donor cohort. In the ex vivo response, HLA-C-restricted CMV-specific TCR beta clonotypes were dominant, and in two of eight donors the single most frequent clonotype came from this HLA-C-restricted group.

Sequencing instrument: Illumina HiSeq 1500. The public sequencing data were trimmed at Q25 with fastp and processed into clonotypes with MiXCR by TCRdb, which kept only in-frame beta chains. Rows are combined by CDR3 protein, so each entry shows the most common genes and DNA. The sample contains fewer than 400,000 distinct CDR3 sequences, 18% of them found a single time. Together, the top ten hold approximately 8% of the sample. On this clonotype itself: Its recognized antigen is unknown. No per-base quality is available; no much larger clone lies one base away.

The CDR3, cysteine through phenylalanine, is 15 amino acids long. Of all the DNA, just the CDR3 is kept, 45 bases in frame from base 1. At the junction V is shortened by 5 bases and J by 6 bases; bases outside the gene matches: 11. The germline V gene provides CDR1 SGHTA and CDR2 FQGNSA. The source material was PBMCs. The V and J segments used are TRBV7-2 and TRBJ1-2; TRBD1 fits 8 bases in the junction. The receptor comes from a human donor in good health (CMV status not recorded). Some clones in this sample may be carry-over from other donors' samples. The CDR3 here reads CASSVSGGGENGYTF. The bases are TGTGCCAGCAGCGTTTCAGGGGGCGGGGAAAATGGCTACACCTTC.